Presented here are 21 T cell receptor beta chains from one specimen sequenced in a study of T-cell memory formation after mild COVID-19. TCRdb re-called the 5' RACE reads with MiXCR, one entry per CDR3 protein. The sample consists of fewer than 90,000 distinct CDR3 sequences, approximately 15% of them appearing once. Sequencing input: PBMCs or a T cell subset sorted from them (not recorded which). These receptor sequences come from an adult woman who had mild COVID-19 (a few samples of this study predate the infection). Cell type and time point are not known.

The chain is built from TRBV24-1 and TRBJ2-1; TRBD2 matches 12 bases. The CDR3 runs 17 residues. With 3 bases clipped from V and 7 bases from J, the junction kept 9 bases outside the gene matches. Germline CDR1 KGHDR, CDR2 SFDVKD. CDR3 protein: CATSDKGTSGRGNEQFF. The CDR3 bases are TGTGCCACCAGTGATAAAGGGACTAGCGGGCGGGGGAATGAGCAGTTCTTC.

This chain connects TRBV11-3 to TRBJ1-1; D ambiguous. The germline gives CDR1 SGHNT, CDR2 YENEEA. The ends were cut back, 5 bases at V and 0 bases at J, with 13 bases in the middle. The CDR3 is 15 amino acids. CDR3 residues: CASSPSPGVNTEAFF. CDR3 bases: TGTGCCAGCAGCCCTTCTCCCGGGGTGAACACTGAAGCTTTCTTT.

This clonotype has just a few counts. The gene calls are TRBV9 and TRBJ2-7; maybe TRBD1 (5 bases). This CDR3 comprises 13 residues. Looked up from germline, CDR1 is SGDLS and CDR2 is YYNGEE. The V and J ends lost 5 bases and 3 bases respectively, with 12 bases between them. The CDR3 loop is CASSYQGHYEQYF. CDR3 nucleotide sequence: TGTGCCAGCAGTTACCAGGGTCACTACGAGCAGTACTTC. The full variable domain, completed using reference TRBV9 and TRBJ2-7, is DSGVTQTPKHLITATGQRVTLRCSPRSGDLSVYWYQQSLDQGLQFLIQYYNGEERAKGNILERFSAQQFPDLHSELNLSSLELGDSALYFCASSYQGHYEQYFGPGTRLTVT.

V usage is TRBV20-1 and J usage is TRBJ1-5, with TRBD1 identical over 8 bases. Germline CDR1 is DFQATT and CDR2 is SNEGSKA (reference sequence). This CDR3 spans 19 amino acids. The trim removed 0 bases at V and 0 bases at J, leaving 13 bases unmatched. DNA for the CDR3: TGCAGTGCTAGAGATCTCCGCGGACAGGGCCCTTATAGCAATCAGCCCCAGCATTTT. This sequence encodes CSARDLRGQGPYSNQPQHF.

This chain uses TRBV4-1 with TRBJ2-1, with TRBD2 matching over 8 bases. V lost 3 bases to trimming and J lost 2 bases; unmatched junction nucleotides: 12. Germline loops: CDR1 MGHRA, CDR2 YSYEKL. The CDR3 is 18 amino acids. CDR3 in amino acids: CASSHGGSGMSPYNEQFF. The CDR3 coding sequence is TGCGCCAGCAGCCACGGGGGTAGCGGGATGAGCCCCTACAATGAGCAGTTCTTC.

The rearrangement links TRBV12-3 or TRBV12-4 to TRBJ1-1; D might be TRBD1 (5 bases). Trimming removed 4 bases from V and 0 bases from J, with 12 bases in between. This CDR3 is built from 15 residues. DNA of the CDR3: TGTGCCAGCAGTTCCCCGGACATTCTGAACACTGAAGCTTTCTTT. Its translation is CASSSPDILNTEAFF.

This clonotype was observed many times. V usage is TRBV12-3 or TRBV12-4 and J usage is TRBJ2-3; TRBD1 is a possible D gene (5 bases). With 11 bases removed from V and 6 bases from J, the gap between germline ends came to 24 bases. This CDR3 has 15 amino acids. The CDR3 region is CAVDARQSPPDTQYF. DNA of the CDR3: TGTGCCGTGGACGCAAGACAGTCCCCACCGGATACGCAGTATTTT.

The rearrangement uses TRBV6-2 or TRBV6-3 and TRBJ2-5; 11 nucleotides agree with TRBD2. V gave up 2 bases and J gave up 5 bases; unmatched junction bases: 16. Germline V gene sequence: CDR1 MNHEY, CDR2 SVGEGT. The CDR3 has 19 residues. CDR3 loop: CASSYPPSGRMDVRETQYF. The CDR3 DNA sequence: TGTGCCAGCAGTTACCCCCCTAGCGGGAGGATGGACGTACGGGAGACCCAGTACTTC.

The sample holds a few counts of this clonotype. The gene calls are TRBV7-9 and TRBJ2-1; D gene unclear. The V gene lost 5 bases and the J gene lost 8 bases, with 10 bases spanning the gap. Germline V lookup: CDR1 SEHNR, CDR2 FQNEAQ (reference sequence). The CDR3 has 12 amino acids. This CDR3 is CASSPVSYEQFF. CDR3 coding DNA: TGTGCCAGCAGCCCCGTTAGCTATGAGCAGTTCTTC.

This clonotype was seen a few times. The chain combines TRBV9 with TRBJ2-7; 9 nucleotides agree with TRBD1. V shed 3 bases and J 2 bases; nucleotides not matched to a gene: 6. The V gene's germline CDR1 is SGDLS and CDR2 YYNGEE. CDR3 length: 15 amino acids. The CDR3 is CASSGSGTGPYEQYF. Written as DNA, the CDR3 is TGTGCCAGCAGCGGCTCCGGGACAGGGCCCTACGAGCAGTACTTC.

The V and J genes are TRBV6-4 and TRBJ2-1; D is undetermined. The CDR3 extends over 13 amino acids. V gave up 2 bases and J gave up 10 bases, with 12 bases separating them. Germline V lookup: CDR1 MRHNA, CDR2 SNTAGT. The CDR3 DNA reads TGTGCCAGCAGTGACGGTTCGGAAGGGGAGCAGTTCTTC. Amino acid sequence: CASSDGSEGEQFF.

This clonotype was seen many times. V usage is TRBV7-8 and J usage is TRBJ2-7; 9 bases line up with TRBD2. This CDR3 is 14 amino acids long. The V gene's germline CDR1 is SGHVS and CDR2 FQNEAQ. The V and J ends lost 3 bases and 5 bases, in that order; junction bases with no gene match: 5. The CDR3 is CASSLAGGRDEQYF. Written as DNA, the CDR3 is TGTGCCAGCAGCTTGGCAGGCGGGAGGGACGAGCAGTACTTC.

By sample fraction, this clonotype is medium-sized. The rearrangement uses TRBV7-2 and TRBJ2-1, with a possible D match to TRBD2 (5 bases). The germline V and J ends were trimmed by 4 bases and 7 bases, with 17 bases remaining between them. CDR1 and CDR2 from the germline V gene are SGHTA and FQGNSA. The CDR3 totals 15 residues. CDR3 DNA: TGTGCCAGCAGCTCAGGACTTGTCGGAGGAAATGAGCAGTTCTTC. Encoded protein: CASSSGLVGGNEQFF.

The CDR3 region is CASSETGDYGYTF. In nucleotides, the CDR3 is TGTGCCAGCAGCGAAACAGGGGACTATGGCTACACCTTC. V gene TRBV7-3 combines with J gene TRBJ1-2, with TRBD1 matching over 7 bases. CDR1 is SGHTA, CDR2 FQGTGA, per germline. The J segment lost 3 bases and the V segment lost 5 bases, leaving 3 bases of the junction unmatched. This CDR3 comprises 13 residues.

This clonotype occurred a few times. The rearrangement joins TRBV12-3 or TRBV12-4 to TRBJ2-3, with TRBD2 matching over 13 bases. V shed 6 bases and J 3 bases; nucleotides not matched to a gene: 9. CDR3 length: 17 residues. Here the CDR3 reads CASSFGLAGAGTDTQYF. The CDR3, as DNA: TGTGCCAGCAGCTTCGGACTAGCGGGAGCGGGGACAGATACGCAGTATTTT.

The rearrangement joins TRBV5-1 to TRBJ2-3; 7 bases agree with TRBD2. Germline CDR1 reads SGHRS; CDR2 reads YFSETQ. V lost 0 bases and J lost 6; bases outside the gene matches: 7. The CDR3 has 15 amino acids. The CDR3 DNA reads TGCGCCAGCAGCTTGGATCCGGGACTAACGGATACGCAGTATTTT. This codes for CASSLDPGLTDTQYF.

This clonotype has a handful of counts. This CDR3 is CASSGAGAPSTDTQYF. In DNA form, the CDR3 reads TGCGCCAGCAGTGGGGCGGGGGCCCCATCCACAGATACGCAGTATTTT. The chain links TRBV5-1 to TRBJ2-3, with TRBD2 as a possible D gene (7 bases). Germline V lookup: CDR1 SGHRS, CDR2 YFSETQ. V dropped 5 bases and J dropped 2 bases, with 18 bases sitting between them. This CDR3 has 16 residues.

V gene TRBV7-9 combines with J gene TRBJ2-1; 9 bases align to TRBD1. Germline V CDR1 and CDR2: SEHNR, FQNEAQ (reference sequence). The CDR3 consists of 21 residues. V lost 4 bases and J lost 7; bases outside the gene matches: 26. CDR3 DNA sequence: TGTGCCAGCAGCTCGACAGTTAGGGGACAGGGAGGTCGAGGGATGGGGAATGAGCAGTTCTTC. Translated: CASSSTVRGQGGRGMGNEQFF.

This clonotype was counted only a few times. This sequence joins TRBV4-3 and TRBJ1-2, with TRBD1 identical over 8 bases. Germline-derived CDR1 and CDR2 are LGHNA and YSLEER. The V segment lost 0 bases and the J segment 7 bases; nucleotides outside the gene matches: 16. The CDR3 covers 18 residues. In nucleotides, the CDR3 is TGCGCCAGCAGCCAAGAGACCCCAGACAGGGGAATCGGAGGTGGCTACACCTTC. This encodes CASSQETPDRGIGGGYTF.

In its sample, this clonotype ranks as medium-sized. The CDR3 sequence: CASSPGTADEQYF. The CDR3 DNA follows: TGTGCCAGCAGCCCCGGGACAGCCGACGAGCAGTACTTC. The chain is built from TRBV7-8 and TRBJ2-7, with 7 bases that match TRBD1. V lost 5 bases to trimming and J lost 5 bases; unmatched junction nucleotides: 6. This CDR3 is 13 amino acids long. CDR1 and CDR2 from the germline V gene are SGHVS and FQNEAQ.

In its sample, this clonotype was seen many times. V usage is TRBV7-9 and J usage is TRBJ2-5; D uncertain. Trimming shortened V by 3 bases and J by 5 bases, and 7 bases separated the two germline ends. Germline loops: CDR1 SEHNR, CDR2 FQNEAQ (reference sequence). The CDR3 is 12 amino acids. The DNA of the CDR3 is TGTGCCAGCAGCTTTCTAGGGGAGACCCAGTACTTC. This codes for CASSFLGETQYF.